This TCR gamma chain is from a study of gamma delta lymphoproliferative disorders and STAT genes. General study findings and limits: Apart from two gamma clonotypes, major patient clonotypes were public. Vgamma9-JgammaP and Vdelta2-Ddelta3-Jdelta1 dominated major clones in indolent patients.

PBMCs from patients and controls supplied the genomic DNA for sequencing. V was pared by 4 bases and J by 0 bases, with 5 bases of the junction left unmatched. The CDR3 loop spans 15 amino acids. Germline assignment: CDR1 VTNTFY and CDR2 YDVSTARD (reference sequence). By share, this clone ranks as medium-sized. What it binds is not known. TCRdb re-analyzed the multiplex PCR reads via CATT. The sample has over a thousand gamma-chain clones; less than 10% are singletons. Sample: blood. V is TRGV3 and J is TRGJP2. The TCR sequence derives from a human donor with gamma-delta T-cell large granular lymphocyte leukemia. CDR3 sequence reads: CATWEVYSSDWIKTF. CDR3 nucleotide sequence: TGTGCCACCTGGGAAGTATATAGTAGTGATTGGATCAAGACGTTT.